These 9 T cell receptor beta chains share one sample of origin, sequenced in a study of cytotoxic CD8 clonotypes in ibrutinib-treated CLL. TCRdb's copy holds only in-frame clones and misses some; the assay was immunoSEQ multiplex PCR. The sample records approximately 150,000 clones, about 80% being singletons. The specimen was PBMCs, collected after 12 months of ibrutinib treatment. These receptors all stem from a human donor with chronic lymphocytic leukemia.

The V gene is TRBV15, the J gene TRBJ2-1; 10 nucleotides agree with TRBD1. V lost 0 bases to trimming and J lost 9 bases; unmatched junction nucleotides: 5. The CDR3 runs 15 residues. Per the germline V gene, CDR1 is LNHNV and CDR2 is YYDKDF (reference sequence). CDR3 in amino acids: CATSRERQGAGEQFF. The CDR3 nucleotides are TGTGCCACCAGCAGAGAGAGACAGGGGGCGGGTGAGCAGTTCTTC. The variable domain in full, with the rest retrieved from reference TRBV15 and TRBJ2-1, is DAMVIQNPRYQVTQFGKPVTLSCSQTLNHNVMYWYQQKSSQAPKLLFHYYDKDFNNEADTPDNFQSRRPNTSFCFLDIRSPGLGDTAMYLCATSRERQGAGEQFFGPGTRLTVL.

The chain joins TRBV6-1 to TRBJ2-5; 7 bases are shared with TRBD1. The CDR3 covers 14 residues. The junction had 7 bases not matched to a gene; V was cut back by 4 bases and J by 5 bases. Germline loops: CDR1 MNHNS, CDR2 SASEGT. The DNA of the CDR3 is TGTGCCAGCAGTGTCGACAGGGTTTCGGAGACCCAGTACTTC. Protein sequence: CASSVDRVSETQYF.

The chain carries TRBV20-1 and TRBJ2-7, with D tentatively TRBD2 (6 bases). Looked up from germline, CDR1 is DFQATT and CDR2 is SNEGSKA (reference sequence). Trimming took 5 bases from V and 7 from J, leaving 12 bases between them. The CDR3 runs 11 residues. DNA of the CDR3: TGCAGTGCTCTAGCGTCGGGGGAGCAGTACTTC. Translation gives CSALASGEQYF.

This chain connects TRBV7-2 to TRBJ1-2, with D maybe TRBD1 (6 bases). CDR1 and CDR2 from the germline V gene are SGHTA and FQGNSA. V was shortened by 2 bases and J by 0 bases, with 13 bases between the two germline ends. There are 16 residues in the CDR3. CDR3 coding DNA: TGTGCCAGCAGCTTATCCTCGGGACAAGCTAACTATGGCTACACCTTC. It yields the protein CASSLSSGQANYGYTF.

This clone was found a few times. The chain has TRBV12-5 and TRBJ1-5; no clear D. V was clipped by 1 base and J by 7 bases, with 20 bases between them. CDR1 is LGHNT and CDR2 is FRNRAP in the germline V gene. This CDR3 comprises 17 residues. The CDR3 DNA sequence: TGTGCTAGTGGTTTGGGGCTCATCGGGAAGGGTAGGCAGCCCCAGCATTTT. Translating gives CASGLGLIGKGRQPQHF.

The J gene is TRBJ1-2, the V gene TRBV28, with D unclear. This CDR3 spans 11 amino acids. CDR1 is MDHEN, CDR2 SYDVKM, per germline. V was pared by 2 bases and J by 5 bases, with 3 bases between. The CDR3 DNA is TGTGCCAGCAGTTTACTTTATGGCTACACCTTC. Translation gives CASSLLYGYTF.

The chain employs TRBV5-4 and TRBJ2-1; D unresolved. The CDR3 runs to 14 residues. Trimming left V 2 bases short and J 5 bases short, with 11 bases between. Germline V gene data show CDR1 as SGHNT and CDR2 as YYREEE (reference sequence). CDR3 bases: TGTGCCAGCAGCTTCTGGGTTTCTAACAATGAGCAGTTCTTC. It specifies CASSFWVSNNEQFF.

The V and J genes are TRBV7-7 and TRBJ2-1; D possibly corresponds to TRBD1 (6 bases). CDR1 is SSHAT and CDR2 is FNYEAQ in the germline V gene (reference sequence). V lost 5 bases, J lost 2 bases, and 13 bases lay in between. The CDR3 runs to 15 residues. The CDR3 reads CASSPRDTPYNEQFF. In DNA, the CDR3 is TGTGCCAGCAGCCCCCGGGACACCCCCTACAATGAGCAGTTCTTC.

The chain recombines TRBV29-1 with TRBJ2-2, with a tentative D call TRBD1 (6 bases). The CDR3 extends over 14 amino acids. Germline values: CDR1 SQVTM, CDR2 ANQGSEA. The V gene lost 5 bases and the J gene lost 2 bases, with 12 bases spanning the gap. The CDR3: CSVKGGFNTGELFF. The DNA of the CDR3 is TGCAGCGTTAAAGGGGGTTTCAACACCGGGGAGCTGTTTTTT.